A selection of T cell receptor beta chains follows, all from one sample in a study of blood T cell repertoires in COVID-19. Generated by immunoSEQ multiplex PCR, the TCRdb table keeps only in-frame clones and is missing some. The sample lists around 100,000 clones; around 90% were seen once. Sequenced input: peripheral blood. The receptors were sampled from a man in his sixties with COVID-19, enrolled during active disease. CDR3s include the opening cysteine and the closing phenylalanine or tryptophan. A D gene is named only where the DNA matches it firmly. Size values are once, few and many counts, or a class for expanded clones, and some rows have none.

>TRBJ1-5|TRBV18|NA|NA
TGTGCCAGCTCTGCCGGGTCGGATCAGCCCCAGCATTTT
CASSAGSDQPQHF
>TRBJ1-6|TRBV6-5|NA|NA
TGTGCCAGCAGCATCGACTTTTATAATTCACCCCTCCACTTT
CASSIDFYNSPLHF
>TRBJ2-2|TRBV5-1|TRBD2|NA
TGCGCCAGCAGCTTACTAGCGGGATTCAACACCGGGGAGCTGTTTTTT
CASSLLAGFNTGELFF
>TRBJ2-3|TRBV11-3|TRBD2|NA
TGTGCCAGCAGCCAAGGACTAGCGGGAGGCACAGATACGCAGTATTTT
CASSQGLAGGTDTQYF
>TRBJ2-1|TRBV14|TRBD2|NA
TGTGCCAGCAGCCAAGATCTGGGGGGAGGGAACAATGAGCAGTTCTTC
CASSQDLGGGNNEQFF
>TRBJ2-5|TRBV6-1|NA|NA
TGTGCCAGCAGTGAAGGCTACGGAGAGACCCAGTACTTC
CASSEGYGETQYF
>TRBJ2-1|TRBV6-5|NA|NA
TGTGCCAGCAGTCCCGAGGAGGGGAACAATGAGCAGTTCTTC
CASSPEEGNNEQFF
>TRBJ1-6|TRBV27|TRBD1|few
TGTGCCAGCAGTTTATCGACCGGGACAGCCAATTCACCCCTCCACTTT
CASSLSTGTANSPLHF
>TRBJ1-1|TRBV19|NA|NA
TGTGCCAGTAGTATTGGCCGAGGGCCTTTCTTT
CASSIGRGPFF
>TRBJ2-5|TRBV7-3|NA|NA
TGTGCCAGCAGCTTAACCAGGCTGGAGACCCAGTACTTC
CASSLTRLETQYF
>TRBJ1-5|TRBV12-5|NA|few
TGTGCTAGTGGTTTGGGAGGTAGCGTGGCGTATAGCAATCAGCCCCAGCATTTT
CASGLGGSVAYSNQPQHF
>TRBJ2-2|TRBV5-1|NA|once
TGCGCCAGCAGCTCCGTAGAGGTGGGCACCGGGGAGCTGTTTTTT
CASSSVEVGTGELFF
>TRBJ2-3|TRBV12-5|TRBD2|NA
TGTGCTAGTGGACTGGGACTAGCGGGAGGCACGCAGTATTTT
CASGLGLAGGTQYF
>TRBJ1-1|TRBV10-3|TRBD1|NA
TGTGCCATCAGTACTGACAGGGGGGGCACTGAAGCTTTCTTT
CAISTDRGGTEAFF
>TRBJ1-1|TRBV24-1|NA|NA
TGTGCCACCAGTGACTACTCGGAGACTGAAGCTTTCTTT
CATSDYSETEAFF
>TRBJ1-3|TRBV3-1/TRBV3-2|NA|NA
TGTGCCAGCAGCCCAGGTGGGAGGGACACCATATATTTT
CASSPGGRDTIYF
>TRBJ2-3|TRBV6-6|NA|NA
TGTGCCAGCAGTTTAGAAGATACGCAGTATTTT
CASSLEDTQYF
>TRBJ2-3|TRBV6-5|NA|NA
TGTGCCAGTATAAAGGGGGTGATAGATACGCAGTATTTT
CASIKGVIDTQYF
>TRBJ1-6|TRBV6-6|TRBD1|NA
TGTGCCAGCAGTTACGCGGGGACAGTCCCTTATTCACCCCTCCACTTT
CASSYAGTVPYSPLHF
>TRBJ2-1|TRBV4-1|NA|NA
TGCGCCAGCAGCCCCATTTCTCGACAGAGCCCGCAGTTCTTC
CASSPISRQSPQFF
>TRBJ2-2|TRBV7-9|TRBD1|NA
TGTGCCAGCAGCTTATCGGGACAGGGTTCGAACACCGGGGAGCTGTTTTTT
CASSLSGQGSNTGELFF
>TRBJ2-7|TRBV11-2|NA|NA
TGTGCCAGCACCAGTTCCTACGAGCAGTACTTC
CASTSSYEQYF
>TRBJ2-7|TRBV11-2|TRBD2|NA
TGTGCCAGCAGCTTATGGGGCGCGGGAGAGGAGGGAACGTACGAGCAGTACTTC
CASSLWGAGEEGTYEQYF
>TRBJ2-1|TRBV10-3|TRBD2|NA
TGTGCCATCAGTGTAACTAGCGGGAGGGCCACCCGGTGGAATGAGCAGTTCTTC
CAISVTSGRATRWNEQFF
>TRBJ1-5|TRBV28|TRBD1|NA
TGTGCCAGCAGTGTGACAGGGGAGGTGGTGATGGGCAATCAGCCCCAGCATTTT
CASSVTGEVVMGNQPQHF
>TRBJ1-2|TRBV18|TRBD1|once
TGTGCCAGCTCACCAGGACAGGGGGCTAACTATGGCTACACCTTC
CASSPGQGANYGYTF
>TRBJ1-3|TRBV29-1|NA|NA
TGCAGCGCCGGCCTTGGAACAGAGGGAAACACCATATATTTT
CSAGLGTEGNTIYF
>TRBJ1-6|TRBV5-5|NA|few
TGTGCCAGCAGCTTGTCCGAGAATCCACCCCTCCACTTT
CASSLSENPPLHF
>TRBJ1-1|TRBV4-3|NA|NA
TGCGCCAGCAGCCTGAGGCGGGAGAACACTGAAGCTTTCTTT
CASSLRRENTEAFF
>TRBJ1-1|TRBV7-6|NA|NA
TGTGCCAGCGGCAAAGATGCTGAAGCTTTCTTT
CASGKDAEAFF
>TRBJ1-4|TRBV19|NA|NA
TGTGCCAGCTGCTACAGGGCCATTAATGAAAAACTGTTTTTT
CASCYRAINEKLFF
>TRBJ1-6|TRBV27|NA|NA
TGTGCCAGCAGTTCGTATTCGACAGGACCCAATTCACCCCTCCACTTT
CASSSYSTGPNSPLHF
>TRBJ1-1|TRBV10-3|TRBD1|NA
TGTGCCATCAGGTTAGGACAGGGGGCTGAAGCTTTCTTT
CAIRLGQGAEAFF
>TRBJ2-2|TRBV3-1/TRBV3-2|TRBD2|NA
TGTGCCAGCAACCTAGCGGGTCCGAACACCGGGGAGCTGTTTTTT
CASNLAGPNTGELFF
>TRBJ1-1|TRBV6-5|TRBD1|NA
TGTGCCAGCATCAAAGGGACAGGGGAGGGAACTGAAGCTTTCTTT
CASIKGTGEGTEAFF
>TRBJ1-1|TRBV4-1|NA|NA
TGCGCCAGCAGCCAAGAGAGTCGAAAGAGTAAAGCGAACACTGAAGCTTTCTTT
CASSQESRKSKANTEAFF
>TRBJ2-1|TRBV11-2|TRBD1|once
TGTGCCAGCAGCTTCCGGGACAGTAGCGTCTCCTACAATGAGCAGTTCTTC
CASSFRDSSVSYNEQFF
>TRBJ2-7|TRBV28|NA|NA
TGTGCCAGCAGTTTCCCCTATTACGAGCAGTACTTC
CASSFPYYEQYF
>TRBJ2-7|TRBV27|TRBD2|NA
TGTGCCAGCAGTTCACTAGCGGGTTCCTACGAGCAGTACTTC
CASSSLAGSYEQYF
>TRBJ2-1|TRBV24-1|NA|NA
TGTGCCACCAGTGACCCCCAGGGATCCAGCTCCTACAATGAGCAGTTCTTC
CATSDPQGSSSYNEQFF
>TRBJ2-7|TRBV2|NA|NA
TGTGCCAGCGGGGGGACTGGGACCGATCCGGGCGAGCAGTACTTC
CASGGTGTDPGEQYF
>TRBJ2-7|TRBV30|TRBD1|NA
TGTGCCTGGAGCGGGACAGGGTCCGAGCAGTACTTC
CAWSGTGSEQYF
>TRBJ2-1|TRBV11-3|TRBD1|NA
TGTGCCAGCACCTCTGCCGTGGGGACAGGCTCCTACAATGAGCAGTTCTTC
CASTSAVGTGSYNEQFF
>TRBJ2-3|TRBV5-4|TRBD2|once
TGTGCCAGCAGTCCGACTAGCGGGAGCACAGATACGCAGTATTTT
CASSPTSGSTDTQYF
>TRBJ1-1|TRBV30|NA|NA
TGTGCCTGGAGGTCCCCGGGAGTAAACACTGAAGCTTTCTTT
CAWRSPGVNTEAFF
>TRBJ2-7|TRBV3-1/TRBV3-2|NA|NA
TGTGCCAGCAGCTTAACCTACGAGCAGTACTTC
CASSLTYEQYF
>TRBJ1-3|TRBV10-3|TRBD1|NA
TGTGCCATCAGTGAGGTTCGGACAGGGCTTAACACGAAGGGAAACACCATATATTTT
CAISEVRTGLNTKGNTIYF
>TRBJ1-1|TRBV6-5|NA|NA
TGTGCCACTATTCTCAGGGTTTCCGATGGCACTGAAGCTTTCTTT
CATILRVSDGTEAFF
>TRBJ1-2|TRBV6-5|TRBD1|NA
TGTGCCAGCAGTTCCCCGACAGGGAACGGCTACACCTTC
CASSSPTGNGYTF
>TRBJ1-2|TRBV18|TRBD1|NA
TGTGCCAGCTCTCTGGGACAGGGCGACTATGGCTACACCTTC
CASSLGQGDYGYTF